These T cell receptor beta chains were read from a single sample in a study of blood T cell repertoires in COVID-19. Some clones are missing from TCRdb's copy, which holds only in-frame ones; the method was immunoSEQ multiplex PCR. The data hold under 200,000 clones, with approximately 86% observed a single time. Sequencing used peripheral blood. These TCRs come from a man aged 55 to 70 with COVID-19, enrolled during active disease. Each CDR3 is given with its conserved first and last residue. The D gene is left open where the match is weak. Size values are once, few and many counts, or a class for expanded clones, and some rows have none.

j_call clone_size v_call d_call cdr3_nt cdr3_aa
TRBJ2-3 . TRBV30 TRBD1 TGTGCCTGGAGTCGACACGTTGCTGGGACAGGCCTCAACACAGATACGCAGTATTTT CAWSRHVAGTGLNTDTQYF
TRBJ2-3 few TRBV19 TRBD1 TGTGCCAGTAGCGGGACAGGGGGACCAGATACGCAGTATTTT CASSGTGGPDTQYF
TRBJ1-1 . TRBV28 . TGTGCCAGCACCTTGGGGCAGATGAACACTGAAGCTTTCTTT CASTLGQMNTEAFF
TRBJ1-2 . TRBV5-8 . TGTGCCAGCAGCTTATGGGGAGACTATGGCTACACCTTC CASSLWGDYGYTF
TRBJ1-1 few TRBV6-5 . TGTGCCAGCAGTTACGGAAGGGGTCTCTTGAACACTGAAGCTTTCTTT CASSYGRGLLNTEAFF
TRBJ1-2 . TRBV28 . TGTGCCAGCAGTTTGTTGGGCTCGGGCAGGGACTACGGCTACACCTTC CASSLLGSGRDYGYTF
TRBJ2-3 . TRBV12-3/TRBV12-4 . TGTGCCAGCAGTTTCGAACTATCAGATACGCAGTATTTT CASSFELSDTQYF
TRBJ2-7 . TRBV29-1 . TGCAGCGCTTCGCGGAGCTCCTACGAGCAGTACTTC CSASRSSYEQYF
TRBJ2-1 . TRBV20-1 . TGCAGTGCTAGGGCAACCAATGAGCAGTTCTTC CSARATNEQFF
TRBJ1-4 . TRBV11-2 TRBD1 TGTGCCAGCAGCTCCCTAACGGGACAGCTTAGACTGTTTTTT CASSSLTGQLRLFF
TRBJ2-5 . TRBV27 . TGTGCCAGCAGTTTAGTGGGAGCGGGCGAGACCCAGTACTTC CASSLVGAGETQYF
TRBJ2-7 . TRBV10-3 TRBD2 TGTGCCATCAGTGAGAGTACTAGCGGCTCCAAAGGCTACGAGCAGTACTTC CAISESTSGSKGYEQYF
TRBJ1-2 . TRBV5-8 TRBD1 TGTGCCAGCAGCCGGGACAGGGTAACCCCCTATCGCTATGGCTACACCTTC CASSRDRVTPYRYGYTF
TRBJ2-5 . TRBV6-5 . TGTGCCAGCACGGGGGGCCAGAGGGAGACCCAGTACTTC CASTGGQRETQYF
TRBJ1-2 . TRBV27 TRBD1 TGTGCCGCGGGACAGGGCATGTCCATTGGAGGCTACACCTTC CAAGQGMSIGGYTF
TRBJ2-7 . TRBV5-1 TRBD1 TGCGCCAGCAGCGTGACCGGGACAGGGTTTAACGAGCAGTACTTC CASSVTGTGFNEQYF
TRBJ1-5 . TRBV19 TRBD1 TGTGCCAGTAGTACGCGGACAGGGGGTACAGGCAATCAGCCCCAGCATTTT CASSTRTGGTGNQPQHF